Following are 17 T cell receptor beta chains from one sample sequenced in a study of T cell changes during pregnancy in multiple sclerosis. TCRdb's copy holds only in-frame clones and misses some; the assay was immunoSEQ multiplex PCR. Altogether more than 40,000 clones are present, more than 85% being singletons, with the ten largest covering about 6.7%. Source: CD8+ T cells from peripheral blood mononuclear cells, taken in the third trimester of pregnancy. These receptors all come from a female donor with multiple sclerosis, enrolled in a pregnancy study.

This clone appeared once. The chain couples TRBV28 to TRBJ1-4; 9 bases line up with TRBD1. The CDR3 is made up of 17 amino acids. Germline lookup yields CDR1 MDHEN and CDR2 SYDVKM. J lost 0 bases, V lost 10 bases, and 12 bases had no gene match. CDR3 region: CATKWDREGATNEKLFF. CDR3 in DNA: TGTGCCACTAAGTGGGACAGGGAGGGGGCAACTAATGAAAAACTGTTTTTT.

The rearrangement links TRBV5-6 to TRBJ2-1; TRBD1 is a possible D gene (6 bases). V lost 3 bases, J lost 9 bases, and 16 bases lay in between. The V gene's germline CDR1 is SGHDT and CDR2 YYEEEE. The CDR3 contains 14 residues. CDR3 protein: CASSSGTGIGEQFF. The CDR3 region has the DNA TGTGCCAGCAGCTCCGGCACAGGGATTGGTGAGCAGTTCTTC. Based on the CDR3 plus reference TRBV5-6 and TRBJ2-1, the full variable domain is DAGVTQSPTHLIKTRGQQVTLRCSPKSGHDTVSWYQQALGQGPQFIFQYYEEEERQRGNFPDRFSGHQFPNYSSELNVNALLLGDSALYLCASSSGTGIGEQFFGPGTRLTVL.

The chain employs TRBV30 and TRBJ2-7; 10 bases align to TRBD1. V lost 7 bases and J lost 3; bases outside the gene matches: 9. Germline V gene data show CDR1 as GTSNPN and CDR2 as SVGIG (reference sequence). CDR3 size: 14 residues. In DNA form, the CDR3 reads TGTGCCTCCGATACCCGGGACAGGGGCTACGAGCAGTACTTC. Translation gives CASDTRDRGYEQYF.

The CDR3 DNA reads as TGTGCCAGCAGCGCAGACAGGACATACACTGAAGCTTTCTTT. Translating it yields CASSADRTYTEAFF. The rearrangement joins TRBV9 to TRBJ1-1; D possibly corresponds to TRBD1 (6 bases). The V gene lost 3 bases and the J gene lost 3 bases, with 12 bases spanning the gap. The CDR3 is 14 residues long. Germline V lookup: CDR1 SGDLS, CDR2 YYNGEE.

This rearrangement joins TRBV5-1 to TRBJ2-7; 7 bases line up with TRBD2. This CDR3 is 18 amino acids long. Trimming removed 3 bases from V and 4 bases from J; junction bases left unmatched: 19. The germline V gene has CDR1 SGHRS and CDR2 YFSETQ. CDR3 nucleotides: TGCGCCAGCAGCTCCGACCCTAGAATGGGCGGGGGAGATTACGAGCAGTACTTC. It is translated as CASSSDPRMGGGDYEQYF.

The rearrangement joins TRBV19 to TRBJ1-2, with 10 bases matching TRBD1. This CDR3 is 12 amino acids long. V lost 6 bases and J lost 6; bases outside the gene matches: 1. In germline, CDR1 is LNHDA, CDR2 SQIVND (reference sequence). CDR3 nucleotides: TGTGCCAGTAGCGACAGGGGGCATGGCTACACCTTC. It specifies CASSDRGHGYTF.

The chain couples TRBV6-4 to TRBJ2-2; 7 bases are a match to TRBD2. After removal of 2 bases from V and 0 bases from J, the junction contained 0 bases not matched to a gene. The CDR3 has 15 amino acids. The germline CDR1 and CDR2 sequences are MRHNA and SNTAGT. As DNA, the CDR3 is TGTGCCAGCAGTGACGGACTAGCGAACACCGGGGAGCTGTTTTTT. It specifies CASSDGLANTGELFF.

This sequence joins TRBV13 and TRBJ1-2, with D possibly being TRBD1 (5 bases). Germline assignment: CDR1 PRHDT and CDR2 FYEKMQ (reference sequence). The CDR3 is made up of 15 amino acids. V was cut by 5 bases and J by 2 bases, with 15 bases left in between. DNA for the CDR3: TGTGCCAGCAGCAAGACAGAAGATAAGAACTATGGCTACACCTTC. It codes for CASSKTEDKNYGYTF.

The rearrangement links TRBV7-9 to TRBJ1-5; a possible D gene is TRBD1 (6 bases). The germline V gene has CDR1 SEHNR and CDR2 FQNEAQ (reference sequence). The CDR3 is made up of 14 amino acids. The ends were cut back, 5 bases at V and 4 bases at J, with 12 bases in the middle. CDR3 loop: CASSPWTENQPQHF. DNA of the CDR3: TGTGCCAGCAGCCCCTGGACAGAGAATCAGCCCCAGCATTTT.

This chain connects TRBV4-3 to TRBJ1-1; D unresolved. From germline, CDR1 is LGHNA and CDR2 YSLEER. Trimming stripped 0 bases from V and 0 bases from J, with 5 bases between. The CDR3 length is 14 residues. The CDR3 sequence is CASSQDRLNTEAFF. CDR3 nucleotide sequence: TGCGCCAGCAGCCAAGACAGGTTGAACACTGAAGCTTTCTTT.

The rearrangement links TRBV9 to TRBJ2-7, with 8 nucleotides matching TRBD1. The length of the CDR3 is 18 residues. Germline assignment: CDR1 SGDLS and CDR2 YYNGEE. Germline trimming cut 0 bases from V and 2 bases from J; bases unmatched to any gene: 13. DNA of the CDR3: TGTGCCAGCAGCGTAGGAGAGGAAGGCAGGGGGCCGACCTACGAGCAGTACTTC. Translated: CASSVGEEGRGPTYEQYF.

The chain has TRBV7-7 and TRBJ2-5, with a possible D match to TRBD1 (5 bases). CDR1 is SSHAT, CDR2 FNYEAQ, per germline (reference sequence). The CDR3 spans 13 residues. Trimming took 0 bases from V and 5 from J, leaving 7 bases between them. The DNA of the CDR3 is TGTGCCAGCAGCTTAGCAGGGGTTGAGACCCAGTACTTC. The encoded protein is CASSLAGVETQYF. Based on the CDR3 plus reference TRBV7-7 and TRBJ2-5, the full variable domain is GAGVSQSPRYKVTKRGQDVTLRCDPISSHATLYWYQQALGQGPEFLTYFNYEAQPDKSGLPSDRFSAERPEGSISTLTIQRTEQRDSAMYRCASSLAGVETQYFGPGTRLLVL.

Only one count was recorded for this clone. The chain uses TRBV4-1 and TRBJ2-1; D ambiguous. This CDR3 spans 16 amino acids. Germline CDR1 is MGHRA and CDR2 is YSYEKL. Trimming stripped 0 bases from V and 4 bases from J, with 13 bases between. The CDR3 here is CASSQEGEWLYNEQFF. CDR3 sequence (DNA): TGCGCCAGCAGCCAAGAAGGAGAATGGCTTTACAATGAGCAGTTCTTC.

The sample holds one count of this clone. The V gene is TRBV18, the J gene TRBJ1-1; D may be TRBD1 (5 bases). The CDR3 contains 12 residues. Per germline, CDR1 KGHSH and CDR2 LQKENI. The V end lost 5 bases, the J end lost 3 bases, and 7 bases lay between the germline ends. The CDR3 nucleotides are TGTGCCAGCTCATGGGGGGACACTGAAGCTTTCTTT. Translating gives CASSWGDTEAFF.

This chain joins TRBV7-8 and TRBJ2-3; 9 nucleotides line up with TRBD2. With V trimmed by 0 bases and J by 5 bases, 12 bases remained unmatched. This CDR3 has 18 amino acids. Germline values: CDR1 SGHVS, CDR2 FQNEAQ. The CDR3 spells CASSLASLKREVRDTQYF. The CDR3 region has the DNA TGTGCCAGCAGCTTAGCGTCCCTTAAGCGGGAGGTCCGAGATACGCAGTATTTT.

The CDR3: CASSLAGLAEYNEQFF. DNA for the CDR3: TGTGCCAGCAGCTTAGCCGGACTAGCGGAATACAATGAGCAGTTCTTC. The chain carries TRBV7-3 and TRBJ2-1; the match to TRBD2 covers 10 bases. The CDR3 has 16 residues. The ends lost 2 bases at V and 4 bases at J; junction bases unmatched: 5. Germline CDR1 is SGHTA and CDR2 is FQGTGA.

This sequence joins TRBV30 and TRBJ1-2, with unresolved D. CDR3 length: 12 residues. Trimming pared 8 bases from V and 5 bases from J, leaving 15 bases between. From germline, CDR1 is GTSNPN and CDR2 SVGIG (reference sequence). The CDR3 here is CARPGTEYGYTF. CDR3 DNA sequence: TGTGCCAGACCGGGAACAGAATATGGCTACACCTTC.